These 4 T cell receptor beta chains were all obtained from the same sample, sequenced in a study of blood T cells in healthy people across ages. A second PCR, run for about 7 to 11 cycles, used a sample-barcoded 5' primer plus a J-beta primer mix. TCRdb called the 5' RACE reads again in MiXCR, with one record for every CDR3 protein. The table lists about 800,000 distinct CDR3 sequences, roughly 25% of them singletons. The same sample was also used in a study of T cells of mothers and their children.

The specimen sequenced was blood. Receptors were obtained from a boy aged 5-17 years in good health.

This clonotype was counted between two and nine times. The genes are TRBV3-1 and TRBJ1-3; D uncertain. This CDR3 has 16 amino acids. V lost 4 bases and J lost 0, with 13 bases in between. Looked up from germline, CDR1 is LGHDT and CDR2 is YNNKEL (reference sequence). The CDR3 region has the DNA TGTGCCAGCAGCCTCCAAGGACCGTCCTCTGGAAACACCATATATTTT. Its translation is CASSLQGPSSGNTIYF. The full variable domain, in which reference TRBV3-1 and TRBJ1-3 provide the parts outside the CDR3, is DTAVSQTPKYLVTQMGNDKSIKCEQNLGHDTMYWYKQDSKKFLKIMFSYNNKELIINETVPNRFSPKSPDKAHLNLHINSLELGDSAVYFCASSLQGPSSGNTIYFGEGSWLTVV.

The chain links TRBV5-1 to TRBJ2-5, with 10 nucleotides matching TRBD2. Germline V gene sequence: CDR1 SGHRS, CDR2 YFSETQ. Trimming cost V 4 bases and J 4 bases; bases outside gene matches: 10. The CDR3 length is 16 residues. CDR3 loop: CASSTQAGGLGETQYF. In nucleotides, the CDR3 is TGCGCCAGCAGCACCCAAGCGGGGGGGCTAGGAGAGACCCAGTACTTC. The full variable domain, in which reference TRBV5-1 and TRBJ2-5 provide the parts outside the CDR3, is KAGVTQTPRYLIKTRGQQVTLSCSPISGHRSVSWYQQTPGQGLQFLFEYFSETQRNKGNFPGRFSGRQFSNSRSEMNVSTLELGDSALYLCASSTQAGGLGETQYFGPGTRLLVL.

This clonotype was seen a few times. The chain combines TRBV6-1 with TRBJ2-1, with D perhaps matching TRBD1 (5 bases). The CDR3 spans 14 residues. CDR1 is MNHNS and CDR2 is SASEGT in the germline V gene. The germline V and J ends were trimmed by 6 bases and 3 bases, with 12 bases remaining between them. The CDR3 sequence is CASRTGQGYNEQFF. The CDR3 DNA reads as TGTGCCAGCAGAACAGGCCAGGGCTACAATGAGCAGTTCTTC.

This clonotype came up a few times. The CDR3 region has the DNA TGCAGCGTGGCCAAAAGGGCAGATCTGAACACTGAAGCTTTCTTT. It yields the protein CSVAKRADLNTEAFF. The V gene is TRBV29-1, the J gene TRBJ1-1; D is unresolved. CDR3 length: 15 amino acids. Germline CDR1 SQVTM, CDR2 ANQGSEA. V lost 6 bases, J lost 0 bases, and 17 bases lay in between.